The 25 T cell receptor beta chains reported below all come from one sample, sequenced in a study of PD-L1 blockade in urothelial cancer. Time point noted: peripheral blood 6 weeks after treatment start. TCRdb's table, derived via immunoSEQ multiplex PCR, lists solely in-frame clones and lacks some. The table records 40,000 or so clones, around 80% of them present only once. Sequencing used PBMCs, obtained around atezolizumab (anti-PD-L1) treatment. Source of these receptors: a man between 60 and 75 years old with urothelial cancer.

V usage is TRBV10-3 and J usage is TRBJ1-2; maybe TRBD1 (5 bases). With 0 bases removed from V and 3 bases from J, the gap between germline ends came to 8 bases. The CDR3 covers 14 residues. Germline V gene data show CDR1 as ENHRY and CDR2 as SYGVKD. The CDR3: CAISESSRDYGYTF. The CDR3 region has the DNA TGTGCCATCAGTGAGTCAAGCAGGGACTATGGCTACACCTTC.

The chain couples TRBV11-2 to TRBJ2-2, with TRBD1 matching over 8 bases. The CDR3 is 15 residues long. Germline V lookup: CDR1 SGHAT, CDR2 FQNNGV. V was pared by 6 bases and J by 0 bases, with 3 bases of the junction left unmatched. The CDR3 region is CASSGTGSNTGELFF. CDR3 in DNA: TGTGCCAGCAGTGGGACAGGCTCGAACACCGGGGAGCTGTTTTTT. Full variable domain (rest looked up from reference TRBV11-2 and TRBJ2-2): EAGVAQSPRYKIIEKRQSVAFWCNPISGHATLYWYQQILGQGPKLLIQFQNNGVVDDSQLPKDRFSAERLKGVDSTLKIQPAKLEDSAVYLCASSGTGSNTGELFFGEGSRLTVL.

V and J are TRBV10-3 and TRBJ1-4; 8 nucleotides line up with TRBD1. The germline V gene has CDR1 ENHRY and CDR2 SYGVKD. J was trimmed by 4 bases and V by 6 bases; bases with no gene match: 4. This CDR3 has 14 residues. CDR3 DNA sequence: TGTGCCATCAGGGGCGACAGGGGTAATGAAAAACTGTTTTTT. This encodes CAIRGDRGNEKLFF.

The genes are TRBV5-5 and TRBJ2-5; 8 bases match TRBD2. CDR1 is SGHKS, CDR2 YYEKEE, per germline (reference sequence). Trimming removed 3 bases from V and 2 bases from J; junction bases left unmatched: 9. This CDR3 comprises 16 residues. CDR3 in DNA: TGTGCCAGCAGCTGGCCACTCGCGGGGGGACAAGAGACCCAGTACTTC. It translates to CASSWPLAGGQETQYF.

This clone has a single count. The CDR3 coding sequence is TGTGCCAGCAGTTCCGGACTAGCGGGAGGGGAAGAGACCCAGTACTTC. It codes for CASSSGLAGGEETQYF. The chain recombines TRBV6-5 with TRBJ2-5, with 15 bases fitting TRBD2. Germline V gene lookup returns CDR1 MNHEY and CDR2 SVGAGI. The CDR3 runs 16 residues. Losses at the gene ends were 4 bases for V and 3 bases for J; bases not matched to a gene: 3.

The gene calls are TRBV7-6 and TRBJ2-1; 14 bases map to TRBD2. Germline loops: CDR1 SGHVS, CDR2 FNYEAQ. The CDR3 contains 15 residues. V was clipped by 5 bases and J by 7 bases; unmatched bases: 4. The CDR3 DNA sequence: TGTGCCAGCAGCACCAGACTAGCGGGAGGGAATGAGCAGTTCTTC. Its protein is CASSTRLAGGNEQFF. Supplemented by reference TRBV7-6 and TRBJ2-1, the full variable domain reads GAGVSQSPRYKVTKRGQDVALRCDPISGHVSLYWYRQALGQGPEFLTYFNYEAQQDKSGLPNDRFSAERPEGSISTLTIQRTEQRDSAMYRCASSTRLAGGNEQFFGPGTRLTVL.

This clone appeared a few times. The V and J genes are TRBV15 and TRBJ2-1; 9 nucleotides align to TRBD2. This CDR3 comprises 15 residues. V trimming: 4 bases; J trimming: 5 bases; junction bases outside the gene matches: 6. Germline CDR1 and CDR2: LNHNV and YYDKDF (reference sequence). The CDR3 reads CATSTKTSGHNEQFF. The CDR3 DNA follows: TGTGCCACCAGCACCAAGACTAGCGGCCACAATGAGCAGTTCTTC. Filled out from reference TRBV15 and TRBJ2-1, the complete variable domain reads DAMVIQNPRYQVTQFGKPVTLSCSQTLNHNVMYWYQQKSSQAPKLLFHYYDKDFNNEADTPDNFQSRRPNTSFCFLDIRSPGLGDTAMYLCATSTKTSGHNEQFFGPGTRLTVL.

V and J are TRBV27 and TRBJ2-5, with D possibly being TRBD1 (6 bases). V was cut by 1 base and J by 3 bases, with 21 bases left in between. The CDR3 covers 18 residues. Germline loops: CDR1 MNHEY, CDR2 SMNVEV (reference sequence). This CDR3 reads CASSLLGQGIGDKETQYF. The CDR3 DNA follows: TGTGCCAGCAGTTTATTAGGACAAGGCATAGGGGACAAAGAGACCCAGTACTTC.

The chain has TRBV14 and TRBJ2-1; 11 bases agree with TRBD2. The CDR3 length is 16 residues. Germline CDR1 and CDR2: SGHDN and FVKESK. V was pared by 4 bases and J by 7 bases, with 9 bases of the junction left unmatched. In DNA, the CDR3 is TGTGCCAGCAGCCCCTTGGGGAGACTAGCGGGAAATGAGCAGTTCTTC. It specifies CASSPLGRLAGNEQFF. The entire variable domain, with the rest obtained from reference TRBV14 and TRBJ2-1, is as follows: EAGVTQFPSHSVIEKGQTVTLRCDPISGHDNLYWYRRVMGKEIKFLLHFVKESKQDESGMPNNRFLAERTGGTYSTLKVQPAELEDSGVYFCASSPLGRLAGNEQFFGPGTRLTVL.

The chain has TRBV18 and TRBJ2-1, with a tentative D call TRBD1 (6 bases). Per the germline V gene, CDR1 is KGHSH and CDR2 is LQKENI. V was clipped by 2 bases and J by 0 bases, with 11 bases between them. The CDR3 extends over 16 amino acids. The CDR3 reads CASSPGGQNSYNEQFF. CDR3 DNA sequence: TGTGCCAGCTCACCAGGGGGACAAAACTCCTACAATGAGCAGTTCTTC.

The chain carries TRBV19 and TRBJ1-1; 12 bases line up with TRBD1. V shed 5 bases, J shed 6 bases, and the junction held 7 bases outside the gene matches. Germline V gene sequence: CDR1 LNHDA, CDR2 SQIVND (reference sequence). This CDR3 region has 15 residues. This CDR3 reads CASSFGTGGVPEAFF. CDR3 nucleotides: TGTGCCAGTAGTTTTGGGACAGGGGGCGTGCCTGAAGCTTTCTTT. Filled out from reference TRBV19 and TRBJ1-1, the complete variable domain reads DGGITQSPKYLFRKEGQNVTLSCEQNLNHDAMYWYRQDPGQGLRLIYYSQIVNDFQKGDIAEGYSVSREKKESFPLTVTSAQKNPTAFYLCASSFGTGGVPEAFFGQGTRLTVV.

The chain employs TRBV7-9 and TRBJ2-1; 11 positions match TRBD2. The germline V gene encodes CDR1 SEHNR and CDR2 FQNEAQ (reference sequence). The CDR3 has 16 amino acids. The ends lost 3 bases at V and 5 bases at J; junction bases unmatched: 6. The DNA of the CDR3 is TGTGCCAGCAGCTTGATAGCGGGGGGGCATGACAATGAGCAGTTCTTC. This encodes CASSLIAGGHDNEQFF. Variable domain in full (rest from reference TRBV7-9 and TRBJ2-1): DTGVSQNPRHKITKRGQNVTFRCDPISEHNRLYWYRQTLGQGPEFLTYFQNEAQLEKSRLLSDRFSAERPKGSFSTLEIQRTEQGDSAMYLCASSLIAGGHDNEQFFGPGTRLTVL.

The chain has TRBV7-2 and TRBJ2-1; 9 bases match TRBD2. The CDR3 contains 16 residues. Losses at the gene ends were 4 bases for V and 5 bases for J; bases not matched to a gene: 9. The V gene's germline CDR1 is SGHTA and CDR2 FQGNSA. This CDR3 reads CASSWDPSGADNEQFF. As DNA, the CDR3 is TGTGCCAGCAGCTGGGACCCTAGCGGGGCTGACAATGAGCAGTTCTTC.

The chain carries TRBV7-9 and TRBJ1-6; D gene uncertain. CDR1 SEHNR and CDR2 FQNEAQ come from the germline V gene (reference sequence). CDR3 length: 17 residues. Trimming stripped 4 bases from V and 8 bases from J, with 21 bases between. The CDR3 sequence: CASSSRPGQSSDSPLHF. CDR3 DNA: TGTGCCAGCAGCTCCCGACCTGGCCAAAGCAGCGATTCACCCCTCCACTTT.

By share of the sample, this clone is medium-sized (0.01 to 0.1%). Other DNA sequences from this sample encode an identical CDR3 as well. The chain carries TRBV27 and TRBJ2-1; 8 nucleotides match TRBD2. V lost 4 bases to trimming and J lost 7 bases; unmatched junction nucleotides: 6. The V gene's germline CDR1 is MNHEY and CDR2 SMNVEV (reference sequence). The CDR3 runs to 14 residues. CDR3 DNA: TGTGCCAGCAGTTCCGGGGGGGCAAAGAATGAGCAGTTCTTC. Translating gives CASSSGGAKNEQFF.

Worth noting for this clone: One end of the junction varies from germline; a read error may be responsible. This sequence joins TRBV6-1 and TRBJ1-1, with D uncertain. Germline CDR1 and CDR2: MNHNS and SASEGT. The CDR3 loop spans 13 amino acids. This chain's CDR3 is CAGSITFNTEAFF. The CDR3 DNA follows: TGTGCCGGCAGTATCACTTTTAACACTGAAGCTTTCTTT.

J is TRBJ2-2 and V is TRBV4-1; TRBD2 matches at 7 bases. CDR3 size: 17 residues. Germline V gives CDR1 MGHRA, CDR2 YSYEKL. Germline trimming cut 0 bases from V and 5 bases from J; bases unmatched to any gene: 9. This CDR3 is CASSQDLGGGLTGELFF. DNA of the CDR3: TGCGCCAGCAGCCAAGATTTGGGGGGAGGGCTGACCGGGGAGCTGTTTTTT.

This chain links TRBV28 with TRBJ1-6, with a possible D match to TRBD1 (5 bases). Germline V gene data show CDR1 as MDHEN and CDR2 as SYDVKM. V lost 6 bases and J 10 bases, leaving 10 bases between the germline ends. This CDR3 contains 12 residues. CDR3 in DNA: TGTGCCAGCAGGGCAGGGAACTCACCCCTCCACTTT. Amino acids: CASRAGNSPLHF.

The V call is TRBV6-5, the J call TRBJ1-1; unclear D gene. The CDR3 is 13 amino acids. Germline V gene sequence: CDR1 MNHEY, CDR2 SVGAGI. Trimming pared 2 bases from V and 2 bases from J, leaving 6 bases between. CDR3 coding DNA: TGTGCCAGCAGTTACCGTATAAACACTGAAGCTTTCTTT. Translated, it gives CASSYRINTEAFF.

The chain has TRBV4-2 and TRBJ2-2; TRBD2 aligns across 9 bases. V shed 0 bases, J shed 6 bases, and the junction held 5 bases outside the gene matches. Germline values: CDR1 LGHNA, CDR2 YNFKEQ. CDR3 length equals 16 residues. In nucleotides, the CDR3 is TGTGCCAGCAGCCAAGAGCGGGGGGGTATCGCCGGGGAGCTGTTTTTT. Translated, it gives CASSQERGGIAGELFF.

The chain carries TRBV4-3 and TRBJ2-7, with 9 bases lining up with TRBD1. This CDR3 spans 15 amino acids. With 0 bases clipped from V and 3 bases from J, the junction kept 3 bases outside the gene matches. Germline CDR1 LGHNA, CDR2 YSLEER. CDR3 protein: CASSQDWTGDYEQYF. In nucleotides, the CDR3 is TGCGCCAGCAGCCAAGATTGGACAGGGGACTACGAGCAGTACTTC.

This chain links TRBV10-2 with TRBJ2-3, with 8 bases identical to TRBD2. Germline V CDR1 and CDR2: WSHSY, SAAADI. The CDR3 is 17 residues long. V lost 8 bases to trimming and J lost 0 bases; unmatched junction nucleotides: 13. The CDR3 nucleotides read TGCGCCAGCTTGGGGATAACTAGCGGAGCTAGCACAGATACGCAGTATTTT. This sequence encodes CASLGITSGASTDTQYF.

The chain couples TRBV6-6 to TRBJ1-5; D uncertain. The CDR3 is made up of 16 amino acids. CDR1 is MNHNY, CDR2 SVGAGI, per germline (reference sequence). With 0 bases removed from V and 2 bases from J, the gap between germline ends came to 11 bases. The CDR3 DNA reads TGTGCCAGCAGTTACTCCCAGGTCGCTGGCAATCAGCCCCAGCATTTT. Protein product: CASSYSQVAGNQPQHF.

This clone has more than one count but fewer than ten. The V call is TRBV21-1, the J call TRBJ2-7; the table's D call, TRBD2, has no DNA check behind it. TRBV21-1 corresponds to a pseudogene. The CDR3 consists of 16 residues. This chain's CDR3 is CASSKVGGRSSYEQYF. The CDR3 DNA follows: TGTGCCAGCAGCAAAGTGGGGGGTAGGAGCTCCTACGAGCAGTACTTC.

The genes are TRBV7-2 and TRBJ2-1, with unresolved D. The germline gives CDR1 SGHTA, CDR2 FQGNSA. The CDR3 covers 14 residues. V shed 7 bases and J shed 1 base, with 11 bases lying between them. The chain's CDR3 is CASIPGRSYNEQFF. The CDR3 nucleotides are TGTGCCAGCATCCCTGGTCGGTCCTACAATGAGCAGTTCTTC. The full variable domain, rest sourced from reference TRBV7-2 and TRBJ2-1, is GAGVSQSPSNKVTEKGKDVELRCDPISGHTALYWYRQSLGQGLEFLIYFQGNSAPDKSGLPSDRFSAERTGGSVSTLTIQRTQQEDSAVYLCASIPGRSYNEQFFGPGTRLTVL.